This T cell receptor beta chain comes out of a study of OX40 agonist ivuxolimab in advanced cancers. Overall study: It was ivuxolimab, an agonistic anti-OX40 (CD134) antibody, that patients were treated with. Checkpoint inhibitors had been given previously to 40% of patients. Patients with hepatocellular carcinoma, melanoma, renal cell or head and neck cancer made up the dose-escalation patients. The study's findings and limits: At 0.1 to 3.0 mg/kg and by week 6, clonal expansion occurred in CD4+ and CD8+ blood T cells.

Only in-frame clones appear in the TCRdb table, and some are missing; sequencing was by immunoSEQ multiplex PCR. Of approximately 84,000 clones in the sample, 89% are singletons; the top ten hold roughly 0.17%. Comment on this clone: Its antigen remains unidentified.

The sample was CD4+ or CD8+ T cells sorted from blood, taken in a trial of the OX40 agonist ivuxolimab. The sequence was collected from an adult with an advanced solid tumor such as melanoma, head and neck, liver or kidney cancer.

The CDR3 nucleotides are TGTGCCAGCAGCCAAGATGGGGACAGGGTGGGAGAGCAGTTCTTC. This gives the protein CASSQDGDRVGEQFF. The chain joins TRBV4-2 to TRBJ2-1; 9 positions match TRBD1. The CDR3 is 15 amino acids. Trimming removed 0 bases from V and 10 bases from J; junction bases left unmatched: 7. Germline-derived CDR1 and CDR2 are LGHNA and YNFKEQ.